This T cell receptor beta chain is drawn from a study of blood T cell repertoires in COVID-19. Original data processing: Quantification of nucleated cells was approximated via reference gene primer amplification. Profiling relied on immunoSEQ multiplex PCR, and the TCRdb table lists in-frame clones only, not all of them. D and trimming were read from the DNA, whereas the V and J calls and clone size are those reported in that table. This table holds tens of thousands of clones, approximately 82% found once. V was shortened by 8 bases and J by 8 bases, with 20 bases between the two germline ends. This CDR3 comprises 14 residues. CDR1 is MNHEY, CDR2 SMNVEV, per germline (reference sequence).

This chain connects TRBV27 to TRBJ2-3, with D perhaps TRBD2 (7 bases). Sequencing was done on a sample of peripheral blood. The receptor was isolated from a woman older than 75 with acute or convalescent COVID-19. The DNA for the CDR3 is TGTGCCAGCGACGAGTTAGGGGGGGAAGGTACGCAGTATTTT. Translation gives CASDELGGEGTQYF.